This record covers a single T cell receptor (beta chain). CDR1 is SGHRS and CDR2 is YFSETQ in the germline V gene. This CDR3 is built from 16 residues. Germline trimming cut 0 bases from V and 0 bases from J; bases unmatched to any gene: 5. The data were obtained in a study of blood T cell repertoires in COVID-19. Study-level information: In each case, the material was cDNA or gDNA derived from T cells, B-cell-depleted T cells, or PBMCs.

Under the authors' procedure: Nucleated cell counts were estimated from reference gene primer amplification. TCRdb's copy holds only in-frame clones and misses some; the assay was immunoSEQ multiplex PCR. D and trimming were read from the DNA, whereas the V and J calls and clone size are those reported in that table. Of 45,000 to 55,000 clones in the sample, approximately 81% were seen once. The TCR sequence derives from a man aged 45-60 years with acute or convalescent COVID-19. J is TRBJ2-7 and V is TRBV5-1; 8 positions agree with TRBD1. Sequencing was done on a sample of peripheral blood. The CDR3 is CASSLEGQGSSYEQYF. CDR3 bases: TGCGCCAGCAGCTTGGAAGGACAGGGAAGCTCCTACGAGCAGTACTTC. Looking up the rest from reference TRBV5-1 and TRBJ2-7 gives the full variable domain: KAGVTQTPRYLIKTRGQQVTLSCSPISGHRSVSWYQQTPGQGLQFLFEYFSETQRNKGNFPGRFSGRQFSNSRSEMNVSTLELGDSALYLCASSLEGQGSSYEQYFGPGTRLTVT.